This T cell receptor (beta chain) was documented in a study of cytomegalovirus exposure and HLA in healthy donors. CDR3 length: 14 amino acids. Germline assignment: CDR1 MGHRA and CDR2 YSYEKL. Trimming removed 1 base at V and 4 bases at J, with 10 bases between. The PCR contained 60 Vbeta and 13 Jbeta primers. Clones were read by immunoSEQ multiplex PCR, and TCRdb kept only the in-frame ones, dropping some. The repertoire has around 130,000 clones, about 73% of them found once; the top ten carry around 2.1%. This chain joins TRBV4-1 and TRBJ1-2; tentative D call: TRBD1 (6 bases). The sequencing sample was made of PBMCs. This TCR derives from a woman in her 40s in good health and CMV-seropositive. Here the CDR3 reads CASSQAGGAYGYTF. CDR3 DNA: TGCGCCAGCAGCCAAGCTGGGGGGGCCTATGGCTACACCTTC.